The source of this TCR beta chain is a study of T-cell reconstitution after alpha-beta-depleted transplantation in children. Study observations and caveats: By one year post-transplant, T-cell counts and diversity largely arose from T cells that were newly produced. High day-60 TCRbeta diversity in some patients came from surviving recipient T cells and thymic progenitors.

TCRbeta library construction was performed incorporating unique molecular identifiers. From the PCR reads, TCRdb called clonotypes with MiXCR, one entry per CDR3 protein. In the table there are roughly 48,000 distinct CDR3 sequences, about 5.7% of which are singletons. V was trimmed by 4 bases and J by 7 bases, leaving 13 bases between them. This CDR3 contains 14 residues. This clonotype was recorded many times. Its specificity is unknown. This sample comprised PBMCs, mostly from graft donor cells, obtained 60 days after TCRalphabeta/CD19-depleted stem cell transplant. The chain couples TRBV12-3 or TRBV12-4 to TRBJ2-2; the D gene could be TRBD1 or TRBD2 (5 bases each). The clonotype comes from a female patient younger than 10 who had a stem cell transplant for aplastic anemia, so the T cells may come from the graft donor. The CDR3 DNA reads TGTGCCAGCAGTTCCGGGACGGTAGGCGGGGAGCTGTTTTTT. Translated: CASSSGTVGGELFF.